What follows is one T cell receptor (beta chain) and its context. The antigen is undetermined. This sample stems from a study of cytomegalovirus exposure and HLA in healthy donors. On the study more broadly: Earlier results showed 90 million to 120 million unique TCR beta sequences derived from around 170 million T cells.

13 Jbeta primers and 60 Vbeta primers were used for the PCR. Per the original data handling: Around 9.9 million shared chains were among the about 80 million unique TCR beta chains that a later analysis counted. Clones were read by immunoSEQ multiplex PCR, and TCRdb kept only the in-frame ones, dropping some. V and J calls and clone size are as listed in that table; D and trimming were resolved from the DNA. In the table there are about 100,000 clones, 70% to 85% of which are singletons. General observations from the study: A later analysis found most CMV-associated TCR beta chains apparently HLA-restricted. Segments of the TCR beta V type were, in most cases, productive about 90% or about 30% of the time in an earlier analysis.

The CDR3 covers 15 residues. Losses at the gene ends were 3 bases for V and 3 bases for J; bases not matched to a gene: 5. Germline V gene sequence: CDR1 PRHDT, CDR2 FYEKMQ (reference sequence). Material for sequencing was PBMCs. This receptor was identified in a woman aged 18 to 35 in good health and CMV-seropositive. The V and J genes are TRBV13 and TRBJ2-7, with TRBD2 identical over 10 bases. Here the CDR3 reads CASSFPSGRVYEQYF. CDR3 DNA sequence: TGTGCCAGCAGCTTTCCTAGCGGGAGAGTCTACGAGCAGTACTTC.